A single T cell receptor (beta chain) is shown here with its context. Its antigen is still unknown. Per-nucleotide qualities are absent, and no much larger clonotype sits a single base away. These data are taken from a study of CD8+CD57+ T cells in acquired aplastic anemia listed by TCRdb under 2018. About the study as a whole: On average, sorted CD4+ and CD8+ cells yielded around 3.4 ug of extracted DNA, with a range of about 0.18 to 27.4 ug. CD8+CD57+ expansion was defined as frequency above the mean frequency observed in healthy subjects. The paper's findings and limits, for the study overall: Roughly 29 CD8+ CDR3 sequences were found in both patients and controls but appeared to be highly expressed in patients and within the immunodominant clones of the patients. Patients and healthy controls showed no significant difference in CD8+ Simpson's diversity (P=0.060).

Genomic DNA served as template for TCR beta VDJ combination and CDR3 sequence profiling. An Illumina HiSeq 2000 was the platform used for TCR repertoire sequencing. Processing in the source paper ran as follows. TRBV/TRBJ rearrangement plots, CDR3 size and DJ length profiles, and Simpson's diversity index were used to evaluate the repertoires. Whichever DNA sequence was most abundant in the deep sequencing data was defined as the immunodominant clone. CDR3 amino acid sequences were screened for sharing across subjects and compared with published repertoires and the VDJdb database. TCRdb ran its own pipeline on the public reads, namely fastp trimming at Q25 and MiXCR clone calling, and kept in-frame beta chains. Rows merge per CDR3 protein into single entries with the most common DNA and genes. These V and J calls derive from TCRdb rather than the authors' analysis. Within this sample are approximately 300,000 distinct CDR3 sequences, with 45% to 65% of them counted one time only. Jointly, the top ten make up roughly 1.3% of the sample.

The CDR3 holds 17 amino acids from the cysteine to the phenylalanine. CDR3 DNA is the only sequence kept; it has 51 bases, read in frame from the first base. From the germline V gene (reference sequence), CDR1 is DFQATT and CDR2 is SNEGSKA. V and J are truncated by 5 bases and 0 bases respectively, leaving an intervening sequence of 20 bases. The patients picked for sequencing were ones in whom flow cytometry had shown an expansion of CD8+CD57+ cells. All patients had severe acquired aplastic anemia diagnosed by International Study of Aplastic Anemia and Agranulocytosis and Camitta criteria. Patients had received no therapy at the time of blood sampling. The study deep-sequenced TCR repertoires of sorted CD4+ and CD8+ blood T cells from severe aplastic anemia patients and healthy subjects. Patients were enrolled in the USA under clinicaltrials.gov protocols 00001620, 01623167, 00001397, 00071045, 00081523 and 00961064. Ficoll-Paque density gradient centrifugation was used to isolate peripheral blood mononuclear cells. Before DNA extraction, CD4+ and CD8+ T cells were sorted with FACS or magnetic beads.

The sequence was collected from a human donor with aplastic anemia. Recombination connected TRBV20-1 to TRBJ1-5, with TRBD1 perhaps the D gene, on 6 matching bases. The sequenced material came from sorted CD4+, CD8+, or CD8+CD57+ T cells (not recorded which) from PBMCs. In nucleotides, the sequence is TGCAGTGCTCAGGCAGGGGAGTCCCCTTATAGCAATCAGCCCCAGCATTTT. Its translation is CSAQAGESPYSNQPQHF.